The source of this T cell receptor beta chain is a study of T cells in Graves' hyperthyroidism and ophthalmopathy. CDR3 length: 13 amino acids. Germline CDR1 GTSNPN, CDR2 SVGIG (reference sequence). V lost 0 bases to trimming and J lost 10 bases, with 13 bases between them. The TCR beta CDR3 regions underwent amplification using RNA transcripts as the source. First-round RT-PCR targeting the TCR CDR3 was performed with the HTBI primer set. One entry per CDR3 protein results from TCRdb running MiXCR on the multiplex PCR reads. The sample has around 600,000 distinct CDR3 sequences, about 14% seen once. This clonotype was counted ten times or more.

Sequencing was performed on blood. The chain joins TRBV30 to TRBJ2-1; D gene uncertain. This clonotype was sampled from a woman between 45 and 60 years old with Graves' ophthalmopathy. Written as DNA, the CDR3 is TGTGCCTGGAGTGTAAGTAGGCCGGAAGAGCAGTTCTTC. This gives the protein CAWSVSRPEEQFF.